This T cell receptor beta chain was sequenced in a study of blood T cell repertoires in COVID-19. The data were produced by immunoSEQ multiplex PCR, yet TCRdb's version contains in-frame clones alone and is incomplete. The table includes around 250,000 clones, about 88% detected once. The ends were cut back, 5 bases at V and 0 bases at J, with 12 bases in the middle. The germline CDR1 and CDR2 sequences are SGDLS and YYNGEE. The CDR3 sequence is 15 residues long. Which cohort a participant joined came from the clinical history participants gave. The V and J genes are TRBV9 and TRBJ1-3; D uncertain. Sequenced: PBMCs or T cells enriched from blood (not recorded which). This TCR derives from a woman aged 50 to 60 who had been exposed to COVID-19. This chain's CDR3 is CASSLRVSSGNTIYF. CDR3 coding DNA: TGTGCCAGCAGTTTGCGTGTATCCTCTGGAAACACCATATATTTT. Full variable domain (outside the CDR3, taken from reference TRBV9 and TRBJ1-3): DSGVTQTPKHLITATGQRVTLRCSPRSGDLSVYWYQQSLDQGLQFLIQYYNGEERAKGNILERFSAQQFPDLHSELNLSSLELGDSALYFCASSLRVSSGNTIYFGEGSWLTVV.